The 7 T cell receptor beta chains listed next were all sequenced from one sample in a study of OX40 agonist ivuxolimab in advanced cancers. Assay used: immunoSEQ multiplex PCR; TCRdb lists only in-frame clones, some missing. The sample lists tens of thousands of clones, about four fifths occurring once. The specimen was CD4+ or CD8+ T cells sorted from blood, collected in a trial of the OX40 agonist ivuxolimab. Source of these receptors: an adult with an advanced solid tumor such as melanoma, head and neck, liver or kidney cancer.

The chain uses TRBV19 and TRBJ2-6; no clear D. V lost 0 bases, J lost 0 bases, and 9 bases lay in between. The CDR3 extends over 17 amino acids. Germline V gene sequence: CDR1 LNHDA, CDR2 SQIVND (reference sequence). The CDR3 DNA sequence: TGTGCCAGTAGTATAGATCGGAGAAGCTCTGGGGCCAACGTCCTGACTTTC. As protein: CASSIDRRSSGANVLTF. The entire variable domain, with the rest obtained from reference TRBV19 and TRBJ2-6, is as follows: DGGITQSPKYLFRKEGQNVTLSCEQNLNHDAMYWYRQDPGQGLRLIYYSQIVNDFQKGDIAEGYSVSREKKESFPLTVTSAQKNPTAFYLCASSIDRRSSGANVLTFGAGSRLTVL.

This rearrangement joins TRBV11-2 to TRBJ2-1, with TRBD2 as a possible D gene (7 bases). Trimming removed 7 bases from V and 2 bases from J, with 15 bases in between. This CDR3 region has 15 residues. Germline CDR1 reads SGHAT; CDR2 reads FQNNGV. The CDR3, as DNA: TGTGCCAGCACCAAAGGGGGAGGGACCTACAATGAGCAGTTCTTC. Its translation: CASTKGGGTYNEQFF.

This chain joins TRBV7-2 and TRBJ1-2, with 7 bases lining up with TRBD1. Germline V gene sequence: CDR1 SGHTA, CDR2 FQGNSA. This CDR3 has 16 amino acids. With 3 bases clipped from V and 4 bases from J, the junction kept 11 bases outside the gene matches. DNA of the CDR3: TGTGCCAGCAGCTTTACGGCCGGGACAGCCCCCTATGGCTACACCTTC. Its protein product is CASSFTAGTAPYGYTF.

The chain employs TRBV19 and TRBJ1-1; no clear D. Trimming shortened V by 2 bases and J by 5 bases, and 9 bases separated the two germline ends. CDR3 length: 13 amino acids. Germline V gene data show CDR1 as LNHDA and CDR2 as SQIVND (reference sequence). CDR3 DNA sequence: TGTGCCAGTAGTATAAGGGTGGGGACTGAAGCTTTCTTT. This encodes CASSIRVGTEAFF.

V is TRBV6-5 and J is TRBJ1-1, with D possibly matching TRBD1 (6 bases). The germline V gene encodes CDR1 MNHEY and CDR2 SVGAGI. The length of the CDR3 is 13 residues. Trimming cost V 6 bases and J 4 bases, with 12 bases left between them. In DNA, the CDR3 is TGTGCCAGCAGGGGTAGAGGGGGCACTGAAGCTTTCTTT. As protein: CASRGRGGTEAFF.

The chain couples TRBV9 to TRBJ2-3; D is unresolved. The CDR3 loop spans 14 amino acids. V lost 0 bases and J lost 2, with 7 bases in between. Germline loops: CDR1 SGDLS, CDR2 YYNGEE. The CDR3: CASSVDLLTDTQYF. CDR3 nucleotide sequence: TGTGCCAGCAGCGTAGATCTACTCACAGATACGCAGTATTTT. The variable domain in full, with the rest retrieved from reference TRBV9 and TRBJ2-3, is DSGVTQTPKHLITATGQRVTLRCSPRSGDLSVYWYQQSLDQGLQFLIQYYNGEERAKGNILERFSAQQFPDLHSELNLSSLELGDSALYFCASSVDLLTDTQYFGPGTRLTVL.

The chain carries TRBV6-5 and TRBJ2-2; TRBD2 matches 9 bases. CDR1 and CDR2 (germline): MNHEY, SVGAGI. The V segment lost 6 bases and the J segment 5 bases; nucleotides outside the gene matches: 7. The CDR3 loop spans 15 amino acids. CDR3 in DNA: TGTGCCAGCAGCCCAGCGGGAGGATCAACCGGGGAGCTGTTTTTT. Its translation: CASSPAGGSTGELFF.